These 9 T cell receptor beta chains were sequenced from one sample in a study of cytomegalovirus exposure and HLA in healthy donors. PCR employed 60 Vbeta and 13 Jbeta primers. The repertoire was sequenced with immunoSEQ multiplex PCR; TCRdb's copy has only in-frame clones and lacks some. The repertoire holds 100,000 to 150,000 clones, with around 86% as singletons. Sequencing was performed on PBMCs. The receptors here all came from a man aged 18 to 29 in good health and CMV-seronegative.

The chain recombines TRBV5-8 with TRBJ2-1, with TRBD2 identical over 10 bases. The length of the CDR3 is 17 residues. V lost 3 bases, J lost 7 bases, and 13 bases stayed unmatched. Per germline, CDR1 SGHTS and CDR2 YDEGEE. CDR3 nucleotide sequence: TGTGCCAGCAGCTGGGGCCGGGTAACTAGCGGGGCGAATGAGCAGTTCTTC. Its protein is CASSWGRVTSGANEQFF.

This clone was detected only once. CDR3 DNA sequence: TGTGCCAGCAGCGTAGGGGTGGGCCCACCCTACAATGAGCAGTTCTTC. It encodes CASSVGVGPPYNEQFF. The chain is built from TRBV9 and TRBJ2-1; no reliable D call. The V gene lost 0 bases and the J gene lost 2 bases, with 12 bases spanning the gap. CDR3 size: 16 residues. CDR1 SGDLS and CDR2 YYNGEE come from the germline V gene.

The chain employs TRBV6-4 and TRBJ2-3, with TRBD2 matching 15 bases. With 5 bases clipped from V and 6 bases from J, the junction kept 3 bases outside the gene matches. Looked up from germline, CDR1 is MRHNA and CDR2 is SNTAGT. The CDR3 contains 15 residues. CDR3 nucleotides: TGTGCCAGCAGTTCCGGGACTAGCGGGGGGGATACGCAGTATTTT. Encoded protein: CASSSGTSGGDTQYF.

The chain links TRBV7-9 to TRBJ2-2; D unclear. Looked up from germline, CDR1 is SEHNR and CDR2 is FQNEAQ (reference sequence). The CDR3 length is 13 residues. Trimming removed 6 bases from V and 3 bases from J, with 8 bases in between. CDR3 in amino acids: CASSHDYTGELFF. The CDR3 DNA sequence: TGTGCCAGCAGTCATGACTACACCGGGGAGCTGTTTTTT.

The chain's CDR3 is CASSHPRGTTDSGNTIYF. CDR3 DNA: TGTGCCAGCAGCCACCCTAGGGGCACGACAGACTCTGGAAACACCATATATTTT. V gene TRBV7-6 combines with J gene TRBJ1-3, with a possible D match to TRBD1 (5 bases). This CDR3 has 18 amino acids. The V gene lost 5 bases and the J gene lost 0 bases, with 20 bases spanning the gap. Germline V lookup: CDR1 SGHVS, CDR2 FNYEAQ.

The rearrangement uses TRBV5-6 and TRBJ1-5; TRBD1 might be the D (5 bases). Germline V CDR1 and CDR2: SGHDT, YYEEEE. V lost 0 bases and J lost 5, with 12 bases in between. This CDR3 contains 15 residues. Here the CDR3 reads CASSLGKGFHQPQHF. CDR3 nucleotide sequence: TGTGCCAGCAGCTTGGGTAAGGGGTTCCATCAGCCCCAGCATTTT.

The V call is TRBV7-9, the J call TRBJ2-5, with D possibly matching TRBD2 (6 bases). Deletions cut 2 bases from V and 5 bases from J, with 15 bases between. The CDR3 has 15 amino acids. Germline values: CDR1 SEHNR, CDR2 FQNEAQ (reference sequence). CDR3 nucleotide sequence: TGTGCCAGCAGCTTACACCGGCTCGGAGGGGAGACCCAGTACTTC. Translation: CASSLHRLGGETQYF.

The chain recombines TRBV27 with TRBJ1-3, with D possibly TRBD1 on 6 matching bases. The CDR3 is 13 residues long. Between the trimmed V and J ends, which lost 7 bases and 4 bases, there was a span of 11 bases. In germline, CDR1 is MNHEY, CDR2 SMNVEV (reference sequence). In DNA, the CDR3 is TGTGCCAGCATCGGGACACCGGGAAACACCATATATTTT. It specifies CASIGTPGNTIYF.

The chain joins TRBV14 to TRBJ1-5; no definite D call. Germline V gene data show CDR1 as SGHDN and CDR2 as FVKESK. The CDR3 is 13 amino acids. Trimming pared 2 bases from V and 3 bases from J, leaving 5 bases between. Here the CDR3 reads CASSQSINQPQHF. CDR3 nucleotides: TGTGCCAGCAGCCAATCAATCAATCAGCCCCAGCATTTT.